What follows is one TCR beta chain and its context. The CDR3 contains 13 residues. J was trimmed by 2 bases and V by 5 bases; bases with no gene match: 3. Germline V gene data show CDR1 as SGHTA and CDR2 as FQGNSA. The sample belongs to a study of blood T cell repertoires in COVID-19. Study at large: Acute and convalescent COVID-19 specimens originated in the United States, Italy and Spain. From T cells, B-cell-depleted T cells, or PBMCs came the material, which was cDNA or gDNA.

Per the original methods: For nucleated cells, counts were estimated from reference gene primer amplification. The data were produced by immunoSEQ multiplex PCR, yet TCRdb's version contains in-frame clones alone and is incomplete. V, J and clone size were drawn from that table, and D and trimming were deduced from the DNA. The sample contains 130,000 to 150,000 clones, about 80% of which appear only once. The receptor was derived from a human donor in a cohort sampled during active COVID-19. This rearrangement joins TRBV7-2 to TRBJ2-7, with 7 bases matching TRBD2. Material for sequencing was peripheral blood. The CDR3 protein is CASSPGLPYEQYF. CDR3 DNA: TGTGCCAGCAGCCCGGGACTACCCTACGAGCAGTACTTC. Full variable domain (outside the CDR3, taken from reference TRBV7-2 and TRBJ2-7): GAGVSQSPSNKVTEKGKDVELRCDPISGHTALYWYRQSLGQGLEFLIYFQGNSAPDKSGLPSDRFSAERTGGSVSTLTIQRTQQEDSAVYLCASSPGLPYEQYFGPGTRLTVT.